The 22 T cell receptor beta chains listed next were all sequenced from one sample in a study of shared clonotypes between healthy human individuals. Profiling relied on immunoSEQ multiplex PCR, and the TCRdb table lists in-frame clones only, not all of them. The table shows 850,000 to 1,200,000 clones, with about 77% occurring only once. Input material: memory CD4+ T cells sorted from blood. The subset here: CD45RA-negative fraction. These receptors originate from a young man in good health.

V usage is TRBV6-1 and J usage is TRBJ1-5, with 9 bases fitting TRBD1. V shed 4 bases, J shed 2 bases, and the junction held 12 bases outside the gene matches. The CDR3 totals 18 residues. Germline V lookup: CDR1 MNHNS, CDR2 SASEGT. The CDR3 DNA reads TGTGCCAGCAGTGTCCGGACAGGGGTTAGAGATGGCAATCAGCCCCAGCATTTT. Protein: CASSVRTGVRDGNQPQHF.

The chain joins TRBV5-5 to TRBJ1-4; D remains unclear. This CDR3 comprises 14 residues. CDR1 is SGHKS, CDR2 YYEKEE, per germline (reference sequence). Trimming took off 0 bases at V and 5 bases at J, with 8 bases between the two ends. This CDR3 is CASSLEGRNEKLFF. For the CDR3, the DNA is TGTGCCAGCAGCTTGGAGGGTAGGAATGAAAAACTGTTTTTT.

On this clone itself: The sample holds other DNA sequences that translate to the same CDR3. The chain couples TRBV30 to TRBJ2-7; maybe TRBD2 (5 bases). The CDR3 sequence is 13 residues long. CDR1 GTSNPN and CDR2 SVGIG come from the germline V gene (reference sequence). V shed 3 bases and J shed 2 bases, with 11 bases lying between them. The CDR3 loop reads CAWSRGGPYEQYF. Here the CDR3 DNA reads TGTGCCTGGAGCCGGGGTGGCCCCTACGAGCAGTACTTC.

This clone has a single count. The chain uses TRBV29-1 and TRBJ2-7; TRBD1 agrees at 7 bases. Germline V gene lookup returns CDR1 SQVTM and CDR2 ANQGSEA. The CDR3 has 15 amino acids. Germline trimming cut 3 bases from V and 3 bases from J; bases unmatched to any gene: 11. CDR3 loop: CSVEKARRGIYEQYF. The CDR3 DNA is TGCAGCGTTGAGAAGGCCCGCAGGGGGATCTACGAGCAGTACTTC.

This clone was seen only once. The CDR3, as DNA: TGTGCCAGCAGCGCCGGACACGGGGGGCGCCTGGCTAATGAAAAACTGTTTTTT. Translation gives CASSAGHGGRLANEKLFF. This chain links TRBV9 with TRBJ1-4; D possibly corresponds to TRBD1 (6 bases). Trimming left V 3 bases short and J 3 bases short, with 21 bases between. CDR3 length: 18 residues. Germline-derived CDR1 and CDR2 are SGDLS and YYNGEE.

The rearrangement uses TRBV18 and TRBJ2-3; the match to TRBD2 covers 9 bases. Losses at the gene ends were 0 bases for V and 6 bases for J; bases not matched to a gene: 10. Germline CDR1 reads KGHSH; CDR2 reads LQKENI. CDR3 length: 17 amino acids. The DNA for the CDR3 is TGTGCCAGCTCACCACCAGTAGCGGGAGTGTTTCGGGATACGCAGTATTTT. This encodes CASSPPVAGVFRDTQYF.

This sequence joins TRBV7-2 and TRBJ1-1, with D hard to call. CDR3 length equals 14 residues. V lost 0 bases, J lost 0 bases, and 5 bases lay in between. Per germline, CDR1 SGHTA and CDR2 FQGNSA. CDR3 nucleotides: TGTGCCAGCAGCTTAGCTGGAATGAACACTGAAGCTTTCTTT. It is translated as CASSLAGMNTEAFF.

Concerning this clone: A much larger clone lies one base from this, so it may be a read error. This CDR3 is also generated by other DNA sequences in the sample. The chain links TRBV14 to TRBJ1-6; D remains ambiguous. This CDR3 region has 21 residues. In germline, CDR1 is SGHDN, CDR2 FVKESK. V was trimmed by 4 bases and J by 0 bases, leaving 25 bases between them. The CDR3, as DNA: TGTGCCAGCAGCCTCGAGACTGGCATTTTTTCGTCGAGCTCCTATAATTCACCCCTCCACTTT. Protein: CASSLETGIFSSSSYNSPLHF.

In this sample, this clone turned up once. The rearrangement uses TRBV6-5 and TRBJ1-2; D is unclear. Trimming cost V 1 base and J 1 base, with 10 bases left between them. The germline CDR1 and CDR2 sequences are MNHEY and SVGAGI. This CDR3 has 15 residues. CDR3 protein: CASSYLADYNYGYTF. The CDR3 nucleotides are TGTGCCAGCAGTTACTTGGCGGACTATAACTATGGCTACACCTTC.

The genes are TRBV19 and TRBJ1-1; TRBD1 matches 9 bases. The germline V gene has CDR1 LNHDA and CDR2 SQIVND (reference sequence). This CDR3 comprises 15 residues. With V trimmed by 1 base and J by 0 bases, 0 bases remained unmatched. DNA for the CDR3: TGTGCCAGTAGTATAGGGGACAGGGTGAACACTGAAGCTTTCTTT. This encodes CASSIGDRVNTEAFF.

The V and J genes are TRBV2 and TRBJ1-2; D may be TRBD1 (6 bases). The CDR3 covers 15 residues. CDR1 SNHLY and CDR2 FYNNEI come from the germline V gene. V gave up 6 bases and J gave up 4 bases, with 18 bases separating them. The CDR3 region is CASRGGAAPGYGYTF. CDR3 in DNA: TGTGCCAGCAGAGGGGGGGCTGCTCCAGGCTATGGCTACACCTTC. Full variable domain (remainder filled in from reference TRBV2 and TRBJ1-2): EPEVTQTPSHQVTQMGQEVILRCVPISNHLYFYWYRQILGQKVEFLVSFYNNEISEKSEIFDDQFSVERPDGSNFTLKIRSTKLEDSAMYFCASRGGAAPGYGYTFGSGTRLTVV.

The chain uses TRBV30 and TRBJ2-5, with 7 bases fitting TRBD2. V trimming: 5 bases; J trimming: 2 bases; junction bases outside the gene matches: 2. Germline V CDR1 and CDR2: GTSNPN, SVGIG (reference sequence). The CDR3 has 12 amino acids. This CDR3 is CAWAGDQETQYF. The CDR3 nucleotides read TGTGCCTGGGCGGGGGATCAAGAGACCCAGTACTTC.

The chain links TRBV19 to TRBJ1-1, with 9 bases identical to TRBD1. The CDR3 runs to 16 residues. V gave up 6 bases and J gave up 1 base; unmatched junction bases: 9. Germline values: CDR1 LNHDA, CDR2 SQIVND (reference sequence). The CDR3 region is CASRPLQGARNTEAFF. CDR3 bases: TGTGCCAGTAGACCCTTACAGGGGGCCCGGAACACTGAAGCTTTCTTT.

The CDR3 bases are TGTGCCAGCAGCGTAGGAGGACAGCTAGGAAAACAAGAGACCCAGTACTTC. Translated, it gives CASSVGGQLGKQETQYF. V is TRBV7-9 and J is TRBJ2-5; D perhaps matches TRBD1 (6 bases). Germline V lookup: CDR1 SEHNR, CDR2 FQNEAQ (reference sequence). CDR3 length equals 17 residues. V shed 5 bases and J shed 2 bases, with 21 bases lying between them.

As to this clone: The sample contains more than one DNA sequence encoding this CDR3. V gene TRBV18 combines with J gene TRBJ2-1; no definite D call. The CDR3 sequence is 13 residues long. CDR1 is KGHSH and CDR2 is LQKENI in the germline V gene. Trimming shortened V by 3 bases and J by 2 bases, and 5 bases separated the two germline ends. The CDR3 here is CASSPNTYNEQFF. The DNA of the CDR3 is TGTGCCAGCTCACCGAATACCTACAATGAGCAGTTCTTC.

This clone was seen only a few times. This chain joins TRBV9 and TRBJ1-1; 11 bases are a match to TRBD1. There are 14 residues in the CDR3. Trimming cost V 4 bases and J 7 bases; bases outside gene matches: 6. Germline CDR1 is SGDLS and CDR2 is YYNGEE. In nucleotides, the CDR3 is TGTGCCAGCAGCTCCCGGACAGGGGGCAATGAAGCTTTCTTT. This codes for CASSSRTGGNEAFF.

The gene calls are TRBV25-1 and TRBJ2-3; TRBD2 is a possible D gene (5 bases). V gave up 4 bases and J gave up 2 bases, with 13 bases separating them. The germline V gene has CDR1 MGHDK and CDR2 SYGVNS. CDR3 size: 15 residues. The CDR3 DNA reads as TGTGCCAGCAGTGCATTGGGAGTCCACACAGATACGCAGTATTTT. Protein: CASSALGVHTDTQYF. Variable domain in full (rest from reference TRBV25-1 and TRBJ2-3): EADIYQTPRYLVIGTGKKITLECSQTMGHDKMYWYQQDPGMELHLIHYSYGVNSTEKGDLSSESTVSRIRTEHFPLTLESARPSHTSQYLCASSALGVHTDTQYFGPGTRLTVL.

The rearrangement uses TRBV7-2 and TRBJ1-5, with D possibly being TRBD1 (6 bases). Trimming pared 5 bases from V and 7 bases from J, leaving 21 bases between. The length of the CDR3 is 16 residues. Germline V lookup: CDR1 SGHTA, CDR2 FQGNSA. CDR3 region: CASSPDPGAREQPQHF. In DNA, the CDR3 is TGTGCCAGCAGCCCAGATCCGGGGGCCAGGGAACAGCCCCAGCATTTT.

V and J are TRBV18 and TRBJ2-1; a possible D gene is TRBD1 (6 bases). V was shortened by 4 bases and J by 1 base, with 14 bases between the two germline ends. Germline CDR1 and CDR2: KGHSH and LQKENI. The CDR3 is 16 residues long. In nucleotides, the CDR3 is TGTGCCAGCTCACGGCTACAGGGTGGTTCCTACAATGAGCAGTTCTTC. Protein: CASSRLQGGSYNEQFF.

This chain links TRBV28 with TRBJ2-3; unclear D gene. The CDR3 runs to 11 residues. Trimming removed 6 bases from V and 6 bases from J, with 7 bases in between. Germline CDR1 and CDR2: MDHEN and SYDVKM. The CDR3 is CASRLGDTQYF. The CDR3 DNA is TGTGCCAGCAGGCTAGGGGATACGCAGTATTTT. Using reference TRBV28 and TRBJ2-3 for the parts outside the CDR3, the full variable domain is DVKVTQSSRYLVKRTGEKVFLECVQDMDHENMFWYRQDPGLGLRLIYFSYDVKMKEKGDIPEGYSVSREKKERFSLILESASTNQTSMYLCASRLGDTQYFGPGTRLTVL.

The rearrangement joins TRBV7-2 to TRBJ1-1; D unresolved. Trimming cost V 3 bases and J 2 bases, with 4 bases left between them. This CDR3 has 12 residues. CDR1 is SGHTA and CDR2 is FQGNSA in the germline V gene. DNA for the CDR3: TGTGCCAGCAGCTTCGTCAACACTGAAGCTTTCTTT. Its translation: CASSFVNTEAFF.

V usage is TRBV28 and J usage is TRBJ1-6; D is perhaps TRBD1 (6 bases). The V end lost 3 bases, the J end lost 1 base, and 16 bases lay between the germline ends. The germline V gene encodes CDR1 MDHEN and CDR2 SYDVKM. The CDR3 extends over 18 amino acids. Written as DNA, the CDR3 is TGTGCCAGCAGTTTGAGTCAGGGGTTTGGGTCCTATAATTCACCCCTCCACTTT. Residues: CASSLSQGFGSYNSPLHF.